Listed here are 3 T cell receptor beta chains from one sample, sequenced in a study of cytomegalovirus exposure and HLA in healthy donors. Some clones are missing from TCRdb's copy, which holds only in-frame ones; the method was immunoSEQ multiplex PCR. Here the sample spans tens of thousands of clones, 90% to 96% being singletons. Sample: PBMCs. The receptors originated from a young man in good health and CMV-seropositive.

This clone was counted a few times. This rearrangement joins TRBV6-5 to TRBJ1-1; 10 bases are a match to TRBD1. The germline V gene has CDR1 MNHEY and CDR2 SVGAGI. V was pared by 0 bases and J by 10 bases, with 5 bases of the junction left unmatched. The CDR3 spans 14 residues. As DNA, the CDR3 is TGTGCCAGCAGTTACTCTGGACAGGGGGTTGGAGCTTTCTTT. This codes for CASSYSGQGVGAFF.

J is TRBJ1-1 and V is TRBV2; no reliable D call. CDR1 and CDR2 (germline): SNHLY, FYNNEI. V dropped 6 bases and J dropped 7 bases, with 15 bases sitting between them. This CDR3 has 13 amino acids. CDR3 amino acids: CASRILRESEAFF. Here the CDR3 DNA reads TGTGCCAGCAGGATCCTCCGGGAAAGTGAAGCTTTCTTT.

The chain has TRBV15 and TRBJ2-7; 7 bases line up with TRBD2. V shed 3 bases, J shed 5 bases, and the junction held 4 bases outside the gene matches. Germline CDR1 LNHNV, CDR2 YYDKDF (reference sequence). CDR3 length equals 13 residues. This chain's CDR3 is CATSSVLADEQYF. DNA of the CDR3: TGTGCCACCAGCAGTGTCCTAGCGGACGAGCAGTACTTC.